This T cell receptor (beta chain) is from a study of blood T cell repertoires in COVID-19. Whole-study context: There were acute and convalescent COVID-19 samples, and they came from the United States, Italy and Spain. Sources were T cells, B-cell-depleted T cells, or PBMCs; the material itself was cDNA or gDNA.

V dropped 0 bases and J dropped 3; count of bases not matched to a gene: 2. This CDR3 contains 15 residues. Germline V gene data show CDR1 as SGDLS and CDR2 as YYNGEE. Profiled with immunoSEQ multiplex PCR; TCRdb holds only in-frame clones, not every one. Among approximately 210,000 clones listed, more than 70% were seen once. The source material was peripheral blood. The chain has TRBV9 and TRBJ1-2, with 10 positions matching TRBD1. The clonotype was recovered from a human donor in a cohort sampled during active COVID-19. The CDR3 DNA reads TGTGCCAGCAGCGTAGCAGGGACAGGGGACTATGGCTACACCTTC. It translates to CASSVAGTGDYGYTF.